A single sample gave rise to the 5 T cell receptor beta chains below, sequenced in a study of CD8+ T cells in alopecia areata. Described treatment: oral pan-JAK inhibitor, 5-10 mg twice daily. As the sequencing template, cDNA was produced by extracting RNA and reverse transcribing it. TCRdb's table, derived via immunoSEQ multiplex PCR, lists solely in-frame clones and lacks some. The data hold about 110,000 clones, with about three fifths observed a single time. Sequences were derived from CD8+ T cells sorted from blood, sampled at week 24, from a patient treated with tofacitinib. Every receptor here comes from a human donor with alopecia areata.

The chain links TRBV29-1 to TRBJ2-2, with 8 bases aligning to TRBD2. There are 18 residues in the CDR3. After removal of 5 bases from V and 1 base from J, the junction contained 15 bases not matched to a gene. From germline, CDR1 is SQVTM and CDR2 ANQGSEA. The CDR3 coding sequence is TGCAGCGTTAGGCCCACCGTGCGAGCGGGGGAGAACACCGGGGAGCTGTTTTTT. This translates into CSVRPTVRAGENTGELFF.

This rearrangement joins TRBV10-3 to TRBJ1-1, with D unclear. This CDR3 is 14 amino acids long. Germline-derived CDR1 and CDR2 are ENHRY and SYGVKD. V was clipped by 0 bases and J by 2 bases, with 7 bases between them. The CDR3 bases are TGTGCCATCAGTGAGTCTAAGGTAAACACTGAAGCTTTCTTT. It is translated as CAISESKVNTEAFF.

The J gene is TRBJ1-1, the V gene TRBV7-9; D gene unclear. V dropped 4 bases and J dropped 11 bases, with 14 bases sitting between them. Germline assignment: CDR1 SEHNR and CDR2 FQNEAQ (reference sequence). The CDR3 has 12 amino acids. CDR3 bases: TGTGCCAGCAGCTCCCCGGGATCGGGGGCTTTCTTT. This codes for CASSSPGSGAFF.

The chain employs TRBV28 and TRBJ1-1; 8 nucleotides match TRBD1. CDR3 length: 15 amino acids. V shed 3 bases and J 5 bases; nucleotides not matched to a gene: 8. Germline V gives CDR1 MDHEN, CDR2 SYDVKM. CDR3 amino acids: CASSFPMTGVTEAFF. The CDR3, as DNA: TGTGCCAGCAGTTTCCCCATGACAGGGGTGACTGAAGCTTTCTTT.

The V gene is TRBV30, the J gene TRBJ2-7; 10 bases map to TRBD1. J lost 4 bases, V lost 1 base, and 7 bases had no gene match. CDR3 length: 15 amino acids. Germline lookup yields CDR1 GTSNPN and CDR2 SVGIG (reference sequence). CDR3 loop: CAWSGRQGALYEQYF. The CDR3 bases are TGTGCCTGGAGTGGACGACAGGGGGCTCTTTACGAGCAGTACTTC.